Listed below are T cell receptor beta chains from one sample, sequenced in a study of T cell repertoires in cytomegalovirus infection. One entry per CDR3 protein, called by TCRdb with MiXCR from the reads. Of about 490,000 distinct CDR3 sequences listed, about 11% are singletons. What was sequenced was PBMCs. The source of these receptors is a human donor in good health (CMV status not recorded). Some clones in this sample may be carry-over from other donors' samples. CDR3s include the opening cysteine and the closing phenylalanine or tryptophan.

TRBV20-1,TRBJ2-1,15,CSVRDRGSAYNEQFF
TRBV6-1,TRBJ2-7,14,CASSDQGASYEQYF
TRBV9,TRBJ2-1,18,CASSVSYKLISSYNEQFF
TRBV12-3/TRBV12-4,TRBJ2-5,12,CASSPPSKTQYF
TRBV12-3/TRBV12-4,TRBJ2-3,16,CASSLTPNHLTDTQYF
TRBV4-1,TRBJ1-1,20,CASSPPLGGGEFLGNAEAFF
TRBV20-1,TRBJ1-5,13,CSAAMYSNQPQHF
TRBV7-8,TRBJ1-3,16,CASSPRVVQAAGAIYF
TRBV20-1,TRBJ2-7,16,CSAWTSGRLGGYEQYF
TRBV2,TRBJ2-7,12,CASSKGSYEQYF
TRBV4-1,TRBJ1-4,15,CASSQTPLTGEKLFF
TRBV20-1,TRBJ2-2,17,CSARGAGAGRNTGELFF
TRBV7-8,TRBJ1-1,13,CASSLALYTEAFF
TRBV2,TRBJ2-1,10,CASRGGEGIF
TRBV7-6,TRBJ1-1,13,CASRNPGGEGAFF
TRBV5-1,TRBJ2-5,16,CASSLEDPGVQETQYF
TRBV12-3/TRBV12-4,TRBJ2-7,14,CASILSGSFDEQYF
TRBV6-1,TRBJ2-5,20,CASSIPPGQGARGPQETQYF
TRBV28,TRBJ2-5,19,CASSLGGTSGGQYQETQYF
TRBV11-3,TRBJ2-2,17,CASSLFSGQGNTGELFF
TRBV3-1,TRBJ2-3,16,CASSSGAQSPTDTQYF
TRBV11-2,TRBJ1-1,14,CASSSPRGGLEAFF
TRBV12-5,TRBJ1-2,15,CASGQGTGTSYGYTF
TRBV11-2,TRBJ1-2,14,CASSFGRTNYGYTF
TRBV3-1,TRBJ1-2,17,CASSQAGTGGVGYGYTF
TRBV10-3,TRBJ1-1,13,CAISEPLGAEAFF
TRBV3-1,TRBJ2-1,14,CASSRPGPYNEQFF
TRBV2,TRBJ2-5,14,CASRRQGGEETQYF
TRBV6-1,TRBJ1-2,13,CASSPQGADGYTF
TRBV2,TRBJ2-1,12,CASSSGYNEQFF
TRBV29-1,TRBJ1-2,15,CSVEDRTQGAGGYTF
TRBV19,TRBJ1-5,16,CPSSSMGTQSNQPQHF